Listed here is a single T cell receptor beta chain. The antigen remains unidentified. The data are from a study of cytomegalovirus exposure and HLA in healthy donors. Overall study results and limits: The dataset shows that most TCR sequences were rare, while some public TCRs occurred in many donors.

The CDR3 runs 16 residues. Germline lookup yields CDR1 MNHEY and CDR2 SMNVEV (reference sequence). V lost 9 bases and J 0 bases, leaving 18 bases between the germline ends. Only in-frame clones appear in the TCRdb table, and some are missing; sequencing was by immunoSEQ multiplex PCR. Of approximately 200,000 clones in the sample, 88% are singletons; the top ten hold approximately 2.9%. This sequence originates from a woman under 30 in good health and CMV-seronegative. Source material: PBMCs. The gene calls are TRBV27 and TRBJ2-1, with D perhaps TRBD2 (5 bases). CDR3 sequence (DNA): TGTGCCAGTACAAAGGCGGGCCGCAGCTCCTACAATGAGCAGTTCTTC. This gives the protein CASTKAGRSSYNEQFF.